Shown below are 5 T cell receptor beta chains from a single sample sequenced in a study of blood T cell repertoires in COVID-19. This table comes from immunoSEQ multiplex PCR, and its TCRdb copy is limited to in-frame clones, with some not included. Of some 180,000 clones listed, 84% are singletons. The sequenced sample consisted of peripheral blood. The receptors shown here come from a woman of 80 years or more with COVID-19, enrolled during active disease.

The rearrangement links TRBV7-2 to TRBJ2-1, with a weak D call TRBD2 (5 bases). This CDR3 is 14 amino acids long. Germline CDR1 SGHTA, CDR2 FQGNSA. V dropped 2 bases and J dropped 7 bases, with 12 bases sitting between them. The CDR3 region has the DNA TGTGCCAGCAGCTTACGACGGGAAGGGAATGAGCAGTTCTTC. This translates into CASSLRREGNEQFF. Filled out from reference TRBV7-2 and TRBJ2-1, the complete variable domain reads GAGVSQSPSNKVTEKGKDVELRCDPISGHTALYWYRQSLGQGLEFLIYFQGNSAPDKSGLPSDRFSAERTGGSVSTLTIQRTQQEDSAVYLCASSLRREGNEQFFGPGTRLTVL.

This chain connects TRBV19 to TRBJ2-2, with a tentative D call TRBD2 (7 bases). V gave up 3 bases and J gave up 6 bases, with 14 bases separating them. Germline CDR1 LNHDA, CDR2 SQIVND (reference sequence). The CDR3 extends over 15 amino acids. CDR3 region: CASSIGGARAGELFF. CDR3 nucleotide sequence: TGTGCCAGTAGTATTGGGGGGGCGCGGGCCGGGGAGCTGTTTTTT.

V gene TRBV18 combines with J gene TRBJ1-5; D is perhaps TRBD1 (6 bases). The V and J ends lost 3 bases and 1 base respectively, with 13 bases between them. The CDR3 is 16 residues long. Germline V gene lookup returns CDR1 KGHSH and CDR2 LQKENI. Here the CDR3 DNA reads TGTGCCAGCTCACCGTCAGGGGCTGGGAGCAATCAGCCCCAGCATTTT. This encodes CASSPSGAGSNQPQHF.

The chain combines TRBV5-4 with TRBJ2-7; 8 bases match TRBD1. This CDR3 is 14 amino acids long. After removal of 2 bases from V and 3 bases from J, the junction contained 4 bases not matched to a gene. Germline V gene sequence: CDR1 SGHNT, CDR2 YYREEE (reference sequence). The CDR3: CASSFWTGSYEQYF. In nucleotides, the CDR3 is TGTGCCAGCAGCTTTTGGACAGGGAGCTACGAGCAGTACTTC.

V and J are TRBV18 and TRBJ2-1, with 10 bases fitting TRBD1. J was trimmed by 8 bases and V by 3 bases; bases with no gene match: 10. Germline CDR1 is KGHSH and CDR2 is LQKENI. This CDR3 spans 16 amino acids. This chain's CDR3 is CASSPKTGGGLDEQFF. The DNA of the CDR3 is TGTGCCAGCTCACCGAAGACAGGGGGCGGTTTGGATGAGCAGTTCTTC.